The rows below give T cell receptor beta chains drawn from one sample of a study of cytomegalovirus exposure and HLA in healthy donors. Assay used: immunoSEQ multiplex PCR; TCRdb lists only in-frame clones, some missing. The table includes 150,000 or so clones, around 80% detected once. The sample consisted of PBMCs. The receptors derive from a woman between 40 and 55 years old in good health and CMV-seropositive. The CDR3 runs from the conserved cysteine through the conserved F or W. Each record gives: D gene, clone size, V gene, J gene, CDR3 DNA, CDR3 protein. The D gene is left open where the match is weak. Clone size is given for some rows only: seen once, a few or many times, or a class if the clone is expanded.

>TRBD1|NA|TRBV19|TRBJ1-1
TGTGCCAGTAGGCCTGACAGGGGGCGAAGCACTGAAGCTTTCTTT
CASRPDRGRSTEAFF
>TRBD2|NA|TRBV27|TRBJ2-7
TGTGCCAGCAGTGTCTCCGGGACTAGCGGGAGCTCCTACGAGCAGTACTTC
CASSVSGTSGSSYEQYF
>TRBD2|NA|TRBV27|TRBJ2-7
TGTGCCAGCAGTTTATCGACTAGCGGGATCTACGAGCAGTACTTC
CASSLSTSGIYEQYF
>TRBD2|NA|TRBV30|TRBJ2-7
TGTGCCTGGAGGCTAGCGGGAGGACACGAGCAGTACTTC
CAWRLAGGHEQYF
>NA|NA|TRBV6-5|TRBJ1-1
TGTGCCAGCAGTTACGCAAAGAACAGTGAAGCTTTCTTT
CASSYAKNSEAFF
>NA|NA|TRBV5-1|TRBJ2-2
TGCGCCAGCACCTTTGGCGGGGGCGCCGGGGAGCTGTTTTTT
CASTFGGGAGELFF
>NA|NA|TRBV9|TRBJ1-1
TGTGCCAGCAGCGCTAGGAGGGGGGGGCCGGGGTCTGAAGCTTTCTTT
CASSARRGGPGSEAFF
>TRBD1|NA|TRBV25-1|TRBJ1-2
TGTGCCAGCAGTGACCCCTCCGGGACAGGGGGCAATGGCTACACCTTC
CASSDPSGTGGNGYTF
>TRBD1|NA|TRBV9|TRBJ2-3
TGTGCCAGCAGCGTAGCGGGACAGGGGAGGACAGATACGCAGTATTTT
CASSVAGQGRTDTQYF
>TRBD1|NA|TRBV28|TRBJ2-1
TGTGCCAGCAGTCTCACGACAGGGGGACCGTTCTTC
CASSLTTGGPFF
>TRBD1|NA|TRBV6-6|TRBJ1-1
TGTGCCAGCAGCCGACAGGGCACTAACACTGAAGCTTTCTTT
CASSRQGTNTEAFF
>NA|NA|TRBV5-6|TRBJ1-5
TGTGCCAGCAGCTTGGCACAGGGCAAGAATCAGCCCCAGCATTTT
CASSLAQGKNQPQHF
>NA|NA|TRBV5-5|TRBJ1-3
TGTGCCAGCAGCTTGGTGGTCGGACTCTCTGGAAACACCATATATTTT
CASSLVVGLSGNTIYF
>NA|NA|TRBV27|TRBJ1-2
TGTGCCAGCAGTTTTATCCCAATGCAGGACTATGGCTACACCTTC
CASSFIPMQDYGYTF
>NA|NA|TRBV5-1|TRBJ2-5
TGCGCCAGCCGCCTCAGCGGCATCCAAGAGACCCAGTACTTC
CASRLSGIQETQYF
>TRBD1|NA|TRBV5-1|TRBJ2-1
TGCGCCAGCAGCCGGGGGACAGGGCAAGTCAATGAGCAGTTCTTC
CASSRGTGQVNEQFF
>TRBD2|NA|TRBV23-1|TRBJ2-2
TGCGCCAGCAGTCAATTGAGGACTAGCGTTGACACCGGGGAGCTGTTTTTT
CASSQLRTSVDTGELFF
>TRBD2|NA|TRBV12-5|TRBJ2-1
TGTGCTAGTGGCCTGGGACTATCTATCCCGGGTGAGCAGTTCTTC
CASGLGLSIPGEQFF
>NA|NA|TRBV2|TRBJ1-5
TGTGCCAGCAGTGACAGGTTCAATCAGCCCCAGCATTTT
CASSDRFNQPQHF
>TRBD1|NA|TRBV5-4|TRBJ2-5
TGTGCCAGCAGCCGGGACAGTGGGTCCGGGGAGACCCAGTACTTC
CASSRDSGSGETQYF
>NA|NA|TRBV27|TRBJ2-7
TGTGCCAGCTCTAAACCTCCGTACTACGAGCAGTACTTC
CASSKPPYYEQYF
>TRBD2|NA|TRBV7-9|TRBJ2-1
TGTGCCGGCAGAGCAGCCGGGACTAGCGGCACGAATGAGCAGTTCTTC
CAGRAAGTSGTNEQFF
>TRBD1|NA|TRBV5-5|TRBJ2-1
TGTGCCAGCAGACAAACCGGGACAGGGTTTTACGAGCAGTTCTTC
CASRQTGTGFYEQFF
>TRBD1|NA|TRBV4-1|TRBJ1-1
TGCGCCAGCAGCCGAGACGGACAGGAGACGACTGAAGCTTTCTTT
CASSRDGQETTEAFF
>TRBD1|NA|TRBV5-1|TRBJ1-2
TGCGCCAGCAGCTCGGGACAGGGGAATAACTATGGCTACACCTTC
CASSSGQGNNYGYTF
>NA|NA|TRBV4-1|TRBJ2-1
TGCGCCAGCAGCCAAGATTGGCTCAATGAGCAGTTCTTC
CASSQDWLNEQFF
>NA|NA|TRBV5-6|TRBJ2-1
TGTGCCAGCAGTTCGGAGGGCAGGACCTACAATGAGCAGTTCTTC
CASSSEGRTYNEQFF
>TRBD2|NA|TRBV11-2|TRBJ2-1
TGTGCCAGCAGAGCAGCTAGCGGGAGTAGGAATGAGCAGTTCTTC
CASRAASGSRNEQFF
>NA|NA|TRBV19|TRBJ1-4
TGTGCCAGTAGTGACAACAGGGTAACTAATGAAAAACTGTTTTTT
CASSDNRVTNEKLFF
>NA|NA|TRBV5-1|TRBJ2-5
TGCGCCAGCAACCCGGGGAACCAAGAGACCCAGTACTTC
CASNPGNQETQYF
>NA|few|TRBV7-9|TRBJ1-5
TGTGCCAGCAGCTTAGCGCGGGCAGGGGGCAATCAGCCCCAGCATTTT
CASSLARAGGNQPQHF
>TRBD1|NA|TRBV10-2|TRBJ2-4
TGCGCCAGCAGCGAGACAGGGGGGGGCATTCAGTACTTC
CASSETGGGIQYF
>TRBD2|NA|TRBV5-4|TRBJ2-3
TGTGCCAGCAGCTTGGGAACTAGCGGGAGTACAGATACGCAGTATTTT
CASSLGTSGSTDTQYF
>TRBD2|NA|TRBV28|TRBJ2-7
TGTGCCAGCACCCCCTGGACTAGCGGGAGGTCCTACGAGCAGTACTTC
CASTPWTSGRSYEQYF
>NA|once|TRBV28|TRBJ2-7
TGTGCCAGCAGGAGGACGGGACTTTTGAGCTCCTACGAGCAGTACTTC
CASRRTGLLSSYEQYF
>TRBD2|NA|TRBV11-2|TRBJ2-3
TGTGCCAGCAGCTTAAGCCTAGCGGGGGGCACAGATACGCAGTATTTT
CASSLSLAGGTDTQYF
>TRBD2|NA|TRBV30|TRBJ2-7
TGTGCCTGGAGTGTACTCCCCTCAGGACTAGCGGGAGGGAGGGGCGAGCAGTACTTC
CAWSVLPSGLAGGRGEQYF
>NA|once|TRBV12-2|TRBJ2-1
TGTGCAAGTCGCCCGGGGCCTCAGCCGGGACTAGGCTCCTACAATGAGCAGTTCTTC
CASRPGPQPGLGSYNEQFF
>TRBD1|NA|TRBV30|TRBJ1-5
TGTGCCTGGAGTCCGTCCCGTTTGCAGGGGGCCACCCGACAGCCCCAGCATTTT
CAWSPSRLQGATRQPQHF
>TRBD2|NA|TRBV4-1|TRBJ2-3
TGCGCCAGCAGCCCTCAAGGAGCGGGAGGCGCAGATACGCAGTATTTT
CASSPQGAGGADTQYF
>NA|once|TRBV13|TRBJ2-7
TGTGCCAGCAGCCCCCAGGGGGAGGTCCACGAGCAGTACTTC
CASSPQGEVHEQYF
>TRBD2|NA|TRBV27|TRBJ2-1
TGTGCCAGCAGTTTCAGGGCTAGCGGTGAGCAGTTCTTC
CASSFRASGEQFF
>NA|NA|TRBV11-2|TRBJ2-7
TGTGCCAGCAGCTTAAGCCAGAGCAGGGAGCAGTACTTC
CASSLSQSREQYF
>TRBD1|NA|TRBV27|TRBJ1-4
TGTGCCAGCAGTGCGGGACAGCCTAATGAAAAACTGTTTTTT
CASSAGQPNEKLFF
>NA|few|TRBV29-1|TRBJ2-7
TGCAGCGTTGAAAGTACGACAGGGGAGGGGTACGAGCAGTACTTC
CSVESTTGEGYEQYF
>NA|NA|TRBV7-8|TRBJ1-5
TGTGCCAGCAGCTTGGGAGGGATCCGGGGCAATCAGCCCCAGCATTTT
CASSLGGIRGNQPQHF
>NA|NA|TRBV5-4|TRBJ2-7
TGTGCCAGCAGCTTGGGCAGCTCCTACGAGCAGTACTTC
CASSLGSSYEQYF
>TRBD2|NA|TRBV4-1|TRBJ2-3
TGCGCCAGCAGTCGACTAGCGGGAGGGCGGGGCACAGATACGCAGTATTTT
CASSRLAGGRGTDTQYF
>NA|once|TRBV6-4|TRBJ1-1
TGTGCCAGCCGTCGCGGAGGTGAAGCTTTCTTT
CASRRGGEAFF
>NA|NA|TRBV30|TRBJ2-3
TGTGCCTGTTCGGAGGGACTCAGAAGAGATACGCAGTATTTT
CACSEGLRRDTQYF
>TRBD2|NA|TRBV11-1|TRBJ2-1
TGTGCCAGCAGCCGGGGGGGGTACAATGAGCAGTTCTTC
CASSRGGYNEQFF